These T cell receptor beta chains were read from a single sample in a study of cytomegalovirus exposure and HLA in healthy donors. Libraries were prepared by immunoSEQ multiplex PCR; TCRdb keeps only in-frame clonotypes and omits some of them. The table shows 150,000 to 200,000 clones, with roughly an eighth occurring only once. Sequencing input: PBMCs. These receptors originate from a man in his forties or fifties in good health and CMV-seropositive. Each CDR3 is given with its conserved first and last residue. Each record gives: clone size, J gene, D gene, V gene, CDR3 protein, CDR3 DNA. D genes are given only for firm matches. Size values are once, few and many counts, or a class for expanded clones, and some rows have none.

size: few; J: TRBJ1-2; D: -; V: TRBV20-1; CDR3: CSASRELGYTF; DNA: TGCAGTGCTAGTAGGGAGCTAGGCTACACCTTC
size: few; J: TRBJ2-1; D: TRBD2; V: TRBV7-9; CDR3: CAGKLAGSYNEQFF; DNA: TGTGCCGGCAAACTAGCGGGGAGCTACAATGAGCAGTTCTTC
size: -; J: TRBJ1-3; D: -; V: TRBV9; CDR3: CASSVAFSSGNTIYF; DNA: TGTGCCAGCAGCGTAGCTTTTAGCTCTGGAAACACCATATATTTT
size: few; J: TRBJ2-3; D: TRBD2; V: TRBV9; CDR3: CASSPQGGGSGGAGGTQYF; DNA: TGTGCCAGCAGCCCTCAGGGCGGGGGTAGCGGGGGGGCCGGGGGTACGCAGTATTTT
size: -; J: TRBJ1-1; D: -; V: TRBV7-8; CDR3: CASSHYEGEAFF; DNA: TGTGCCAGCAGCCACTATGAAGGTGAAGCTTTCTTT
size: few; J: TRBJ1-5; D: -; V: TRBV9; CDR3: CASSVDEVLGPQHF; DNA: TGTGCCAGCAGCGTAGACGAGGTCCTAGGGCCCCAGCATTTT
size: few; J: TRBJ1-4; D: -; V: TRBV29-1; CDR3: CSVWGGAGEKLFF; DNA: TGCAGCGTTTGGGGGGGCGCTGGAGAAAAACTGTTTTTT
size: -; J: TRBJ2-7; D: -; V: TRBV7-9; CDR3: CASSSRSGLKSEQYF; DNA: TGTGCCAGCAGCTCCCGTAGCGGACTAAAGAGCGAGCAGTACTTC
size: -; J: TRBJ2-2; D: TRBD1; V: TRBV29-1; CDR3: CSVKDPGQGTGELFF; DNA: TGCAGCGTCAAAGACCCGGGACAGGGCACCGGGGAGCTGTTTTTT
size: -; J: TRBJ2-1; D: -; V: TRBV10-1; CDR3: CASSESTRYNEQFF; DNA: TGCGCCAGCAGTGAGAGTACTAGGTACAATGAGCAGTTCTTC
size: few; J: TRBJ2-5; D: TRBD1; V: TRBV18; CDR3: CASSPGGQVQETQYF; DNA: TGTGCCAGCTCACCAGGAGGACAGGTTCAAGAGACCCAGTACTTC
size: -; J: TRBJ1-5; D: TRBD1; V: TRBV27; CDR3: CASSLTGTGGSQPQHF; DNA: TGTGCCAGCAGTTTAACCGGGACAGGGGGTTCTCAGCCCCAGCATTTT
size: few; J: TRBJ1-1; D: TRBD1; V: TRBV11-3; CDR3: CASSHRGRNTEAFF; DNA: TGTGCCAGCAGCCACAGGGGGCGAAACACTGAAGCTTTCTTT
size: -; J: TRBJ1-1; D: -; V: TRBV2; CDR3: CASSLSMNTEAFF; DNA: TGTGCCAGCAGTCTCAGTATGAACACTGAAGCTTTCTTT
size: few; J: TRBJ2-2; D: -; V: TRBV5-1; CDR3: CASSSRGNTGELFF; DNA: TGCGCCAGCAGCTCTAGGGGTAACACCGGGGAGCTGTTTTTT
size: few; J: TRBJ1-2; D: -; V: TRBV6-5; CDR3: CASSYWQGSDGYTF; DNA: TGTGCCAGCAGTTACTGGCAGGGATCTGATGGCTACACCTTC
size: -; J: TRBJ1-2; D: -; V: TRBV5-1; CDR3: CASSPQGQESNYGYTF; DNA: TGCGCCAGCAGCCCGCAGGGCCAGGAATCAAACTATGGCTACACCTTC
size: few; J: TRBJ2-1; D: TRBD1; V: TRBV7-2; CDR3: CASSRQGARNEQFF; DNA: TGTGCCAGCAGCCGACAGGGGGCAAGAAATGAGCAGTTCTTC
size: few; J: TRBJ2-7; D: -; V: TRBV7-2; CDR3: CASSPGTPGPYEQYF; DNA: TGTGCCAGCAGCCCTGGGACACCCGGGCCCTACGAGCAGTACTTC
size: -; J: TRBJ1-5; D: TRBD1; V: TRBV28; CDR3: CASRTGGDQPQHF; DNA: TGTGCCAGCAGAACAGGGGGTGATCAGCCCCAGCATTTT
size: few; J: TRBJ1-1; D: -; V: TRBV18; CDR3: CASSQAGQTEAFF; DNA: TGTGCCAGCTCTCAAGCAGGGCAAACTGAAGCTTTCTTT
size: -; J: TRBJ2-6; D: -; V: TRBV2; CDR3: CASSEVGAGANVLTF; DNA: TGTGCCAGCAGTGAAGTCGGGGCTGGGGCCAACGTCCTGACTTTC
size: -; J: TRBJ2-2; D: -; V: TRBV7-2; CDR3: CASTPRRVSVGELFF; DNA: TGTGCCAGCACCCCCCGGAGGGTGAGCGTCGGGGAGCTGTTTTTT
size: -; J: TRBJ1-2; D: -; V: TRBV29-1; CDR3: CSGWGGSGGYTF; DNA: TGCAGCGGCTGGGGGGGGAGTGGGGGCTACACCTTC
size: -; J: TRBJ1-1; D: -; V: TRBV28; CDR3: CASSLFDSYFNTEAFF; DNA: TGTGCCAGCAGTTTATTCGACAGCTACTTCAACACTGAAGCTTTCTTT
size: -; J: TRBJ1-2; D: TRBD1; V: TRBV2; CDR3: CASSGDSNYGYTF; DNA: TGTGCCAGCAGTGGGGACAGTAACTATGGCTACACCTTC